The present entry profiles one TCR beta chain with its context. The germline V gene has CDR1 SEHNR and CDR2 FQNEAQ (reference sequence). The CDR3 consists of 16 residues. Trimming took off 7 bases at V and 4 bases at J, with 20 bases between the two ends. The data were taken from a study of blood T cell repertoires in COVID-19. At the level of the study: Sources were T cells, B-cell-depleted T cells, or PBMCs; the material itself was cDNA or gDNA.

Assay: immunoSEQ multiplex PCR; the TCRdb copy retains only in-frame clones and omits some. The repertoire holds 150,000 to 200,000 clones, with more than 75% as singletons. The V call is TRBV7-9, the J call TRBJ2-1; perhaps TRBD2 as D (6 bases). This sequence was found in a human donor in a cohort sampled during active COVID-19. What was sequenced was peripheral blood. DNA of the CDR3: TGTGCCAGCACCATAACGGGGGTAACCACGTACAATGAGCAGTTCTTC. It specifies CASTITGVTTYNEQFF.